These 5 T cell receptor beta chains came from one sample sequenced in a study of T cells after yellow fever vaccination. Each CDR3 protein is one row after TCRdb ran MiXCR on the 5' RACE reads. The repertoire holds 150,000 to 200,000 distinct CDR3 sequences, with approximately 6.2% as singletons. The sample in question was CD4+ T cells sorted from PBMCs, obtained on the day of the first yellow fever vaccination. The receptors stem from a man aged 18 to 29 who received the YFV17D yellow fever vaccine.

In its sample, this clonotype was seen a few times. The V call is TRBV29-1, the J call TRBJ1-1, with D unresolved. Germline CDR1 reads SQVTM; CDR2 reads ANQGSEA. V was pared by 6 bases and J by 0 bases, with 8 bases between. This CDR3 has 12 residues. In DNA, the CDR3 is TGCAGCGTGGCGACGGTGAACACTGAAGCTTTCTTT. Translating gives CSVATVNTEAFF. Combining the CDR3 with reference TRBV29-1 and TRBJ1-1 gives the whole variable domain SAVISQKPSRDICQRGTSLTIQCQVDSQVTMMFWYRQQPGQSLTLIATANQGSEATYESGFVIDKFPISRPNLTFSTLTVSNMSPEDSSIYLCSVATVNTEAFFGQGTRLTVV.

The chain joins TRBV7-2 to TRBJ1-5; D gene uncertain. The V end lost 6 bases, the J end lost 9 bases, and 21 bases lay between the germline ends. Germline V lookup: CDR1 SGHTA, CDR2 FQGNSA. The CDR3 contains 15 residues. The CDR3 DNA reads as TGTGCCAGCAGTACTCAGAAGTCTCCTTCTCCGCCCCAGCATTTT. Its protein product is CASSTQKSPSPPQHF.

In this sample, this clonotype turned up many times. This chain joins TRBV6-5 and TRBJ1-6; D unresolved. Germline V gene data show CDR1 as MNHEY and CDR2 as SVGAGI. This CDR3 has 14 residues. Trimming stripped 8 bases from V and 6 bases from J, with 14 bases between. The CDR3 nucleotides read TGTGCCAGCGGGATTAATAGTGCTAATTCACCCCTCCACTTT. This encodes CASGINSANSPLHF.

This rearrangement joins TRBV4-1 to TRBJ1-5, with no clear D. The CDR3 length is 17 residues. V was clipped by 2 bases and J by 4 bases, with 18 bases between them. Germline loops: CDR1 MGHRA, CDR2 YSYEKL. In DNA, the CDR3 is TGCGCCAGCAGCCAACGGACCCAAAGAGGAACTAATCAGCCCCAGCATTTT. Encoded protein: CASSQRTQRGTNQPQHF.

Many counts were recorded for this clonotype. V is TRBV28 and J is TRBJ1-4; no firm D call. V lost 1 base and J 8 bases, leaving 20 bases between the germline ends. Germline lookup yields CDR1 MDHEN and CDR2 SYDVKM. There are 17 residues in the CDR3. The CDR3 sequence is CASSLSREPVREEKLFF. The CDR3 bases are TGTGCCAGCAGTTTATCCCGAGAGCCCGTCCGGGAGGAAAAACTGTTTTTT.